The 18 T cell receptor beta chains below come from one sample, sequenced in a study of blood T cell repertoires in COVID-19. Clones were read by immunoSEQ multiplex PCR, and TCRdb kept only the in-frame ones, dropping some. Counted here are around 130,000 clones, about four fifths occurring once; the ten biggest clones make up around 15%. The specimen was peripheral blood. Receptors were obtained from a woman aged 50 to 60 with acute or convalescent COVID-19.

This clone was seen just once. This chain links TRBV19 with TRBJ1-3; a weak D match, TRBD1 (6 bases). The V end lost 4 bases, the J end lost 7 bases, and 14 bases lay between the germline ends. Germline CDR1 reads LNHDA; CDR2 reads SQIVND (reference sequence). The CDR3 covers 14 residues. The CDR3 coding sequence is TGTGCCAGTAGTACCTGGACAGTGCGGAACACCATATATTTT. It codes for CASSTWTVRNTIYF.

This rearrangement joins TRBV21-1 to TRBJ1-4; TRBD1 was called by the table and not checked on the DNA. TRBV21-1 is termed a pseudogene. The CDR3 is 18 amino acids. This CDR3 reads CASSKYTQAFATNEKLFF. CDR3 nucleotides: TGTGCCAGCAGCAAATATACTCAGGCGTTTGCAACTAATGAAAAACTGTTTTTT.

About this clone itself: Other nucleotide sequences from this sample produce the same CDR3. The rearrangement links TRBV19 to TRBJ1-2; 9 positions agree with TRBD1. Germline V gene sequence: CDR1 LNHDA, CDR2 SQIVND (reference sequence). The CDR3 sequence is 13 residues long. The junction had 3 bases not matched to a gene; V was cut back by 9 bases and J by 1 base. CDR3 loop: CASNRGLNYGYTF. CDR3 DNA sequence: TGTGCCAGCAACAGGGGGCTTAACTATGGCTACACCTTC.

The V gene is TRBV5-6, the J gene TRBJ2-7; 8 nucleotides align to TRBD1. CDR3 length equals 14 residues. J was trimmed by 4 bases and V by 0 bases; bases with no gene match: 3. Germline V gene lookup returns CDR1 SGHDT and CDR2 YYEEEE. Here the CDR3 DNA reads TGTGCCAGCAGCTTGGGGACAGGGTATTACGAGCAGTACTTC. It is translated as CASSLGTGYYEQYF.

The chain joins TRBV19 to TRBJ2-3; TRBD1 aligns across 7 bases. With V trimmed by 4 bases and J by 2 bases, 6 bases remained unmatched. The CDR3 is made up of 15 amino acids. From germline, CDR1 is LNHDA and CDR2 SQIVND (reference sequence). The DNA of the CDR3 is TGTGCCAGTAGTACCACAGGGGCCGACACAGATACGCAGTATTTT. This codes for CASSTTGADTDTQYF.

J is TRBJ2-1 and V is TRBV20-1; D might be TRBD2 (5 bases). The CDR3 has 11 amino acids. V lost 8 bases, J lost 11 bases, and 16 bases lay in between. CDR1 is DFQATT, CDR2 SNEGSKA, per germline (reference sequence). Written as DNA, the CDR3 is TGCAGTCCTACAGTAGGGAGTCAGCAGTTCTTC. It translates to CSPTVGSQQFF.

This chain connects TRBV3-1 (or the pseudogene TRBV3-2) to TRBJ1-2; no definite D call. From germline, CDR1 is LGHDT and CDR2 YNNKEL (reference sequence). The CDR3 spans 16 residues. Deletions cut 0 bases from V and 4 bases from J, with 15 bases between. CDR3 in amino acids: CASSQEVTSLGYGYTF. For the CDR3, the DNA is TGTGCCAGCAGCCAAGAAGTCACAAGCCTAGGCTATGGCTACACCTTC.

The chain recombines TRBV30 with TRBJ2-3; TRBD2 aligns across 11 bases. Looked up from germline, CDR1 is GTSNPN and CDR2 is SVGIG (reference sequence). The V gene end was trimmed by 2 bases and the J gene end by 5 bases; junction bases not matched to a gene: 6. The CDR3 consists of 15 residues. CDR3 in amino acids: CAWSKLAGARDTQYF. CDR3 DNA sequence: TGTGCCTGGAGTAAACTAGCGGGGGCTAGAGATACGCAGTATTTT. The full variable domain, with the rest looked up from reference TRBV30 and TRBJ2-3, is SQTIHQWPATLVQPVGSPLSLECTVEGTSNPNLYWYRQAAGRGLQLLFYSVGIGQISSEVPQNLSASRPQDRQFILSSKKLLLSDSGFYLCAWSKLAGARDTQYFGPGTRLTVL.

This clone was recorded once. This chain uses TRBV5-1 with TRBJ2-3; TRBD1 matches at 9 bases. CDR1 and CDR2 (germline): SGHRS, YFSETQ. The CDR3 consists of 16 residues. After removal of 2 bases from V and 4 bases from J, the junction contained 8 bases not matched to a gene. In nucleotides, the CDR3 is TGCGCCAGCAGCTTTTTCGGGACAGGGAGTTCAGATACGCAGTATTTT. Translating it yields CASSFFGTGSSDTQYF.

The V and J genes are TRBV29-1 and TRBJ1-6; 7 nucleotides agree with TRBD1. After removal of 5 bases from V and 9 bases from J, the junction contained 13 bases not matched to a gene. The CDR3 totals 15 residues. CDR1 and CDR2 from the germline V gene are SQVTM and ANQGSEA. The CDR3 DNA reads as TGCAGCGTTACGACAGGGCCCTCGAATTTTTCACCCCTCCACTTT. Translation: CSVTTGPSNFSPLHF.

V and J are TRBV4-1 and TRBJ2-3; tentatively, D is TRBD2 (6 bases). CDR3 length equals 15 residues. V dropped 1 base and J dropped 2 bases, with 10 bases sitting between them. Per germline, CDR1 MGHRA and CDR2 YSYEKL. CDR3 residues: CASSQVGTVTDTQYF. As DNA, the CDR3 is TGCGCCAGCAGCCAAGTCGGGACTGTCACAGATACGCAGTATTTT.

This chain links TRBV19 with TRBJ2-7, with TRBD2 as a possible D gene (5 bases). V was clipped by 1 base and J by 3 bases, with 13 bases between them. CDR1 and CDR2 from the germline V gene are LNHDA and SQIVND (reference sequence). This CDR3 region has 15 residues. For the CDR3, the DNA is TGTGCCAGTAGTATAGCGAGCGGAAACCTCTACGAGCAGTACTTC. Amino acid sequence: CASSIASGNLYEQYF.

The gene calls are TRBV19 and TRBJ1-4; the D is unclear. V was trimmed by 10 bases and J by 7 bases, leaving 16 bases between them. CDR1 LNHDA and CDR2 SQIVND come from the germline V gene (reference sequence). This CDR3 contains 13 residues. This CDR3 reads CAIGGIRGEKLFF. CDR3 nucleotide sequence: TGTGCCATTGGAGGGATACGGGGTGAAAAACTGTTTTTT.

The rearrangement uses TRBV9 and TRBJ1-1; 7 bases are shared with TRBD1. The J segment lost 1 base and the V segment lost 3 bases, leaving 12 bases of the junction unmatched. In germline, CDR1 is SGDLS, CDR2 YYNGEE. The CDR3 covers 17 residues. The CDR3 DNA is TGTGCCAGCAGCGCCCTACCCCGGACAGGTGAGAACACTGAAGCTTTCTTT. Amino acids: CASSALPRTGENTEAFF.

The V gene is TRBV18, the J gene TRBJ2-3, with 7 bases lining up with TRBD2. Germline CDR1 KGHSH, CDR2 LQKENI. V lost 3 bases and J lost 2; bases outside the gene matches: 5. CDR3 length: 15 amino acids. CDR3 sequence (DNA): TGTGCCAGCTCACCGAGCGGGACTTACACAGATACGCAGTATTTT. It translates to CASSPSGTYTDTQYF.

The chain employs TRBV5-4 and TRBJ2-1, with 10 bases that match TRBD2. This CDR3 has 16 residues. The V segment lost 3 bases and the J segment 5 bases; nucleotides outside the gene matches: 8. Germline lookup yields CDR1 SGHNT and CDR2 YYREEE (reference sequence). The CDR3 spells CASSSRAGGPDNEQFF. CDR3 DNA sequence: TGTGCCAGCAGCTCCCGAGCGGGGGGGCCGGACAATGAGCAGTTCTTC.

The chain links TRBV12-3 or TRBV12-4 to TRBJ2-3; possible D gene TRBD1, 6 bases. The CDR3 runs to 13 residues. V lost 4 bases to trimming and J lost 8 bases, with 13 bases between them. The CDR3 region has the DNA TGTGCCAGCAGTTCCAGGGGCGCGGGTACGCAGTATTTT. Amino acids: CASSSRGAGTQYF.

The rearrangement links TRBV7-8 to TRBJ1-5; 8 nucleotides match TRBD1. Germline CDR1 reads SGHVS; CDR2 reads FQNEAQ. J was trimmed by 8 bases and V by 2 bases; bases with no gene match: 5. This CDR3 is 14 amino acids long. In DNA, the CDR3 is TGTGCCAGCAGCTTACAGGGGGCGCAGGAGCCCCAGCATTTT. Residues: CASSLQGAQEPQHF. Full variable domain (remainder filled in from reference TRBV7-8 and TRBJ1-5): GAGVSQSPRYKVAKRGQDVALRCDPISGHVSLFWYQQALGQGPEFLTYFQNEAQLDKSGLPSDRFFAERPEGSVSTLKIQRTQQEDSAVYLCASSLQGAQEPQHFGDGTRLSIL.